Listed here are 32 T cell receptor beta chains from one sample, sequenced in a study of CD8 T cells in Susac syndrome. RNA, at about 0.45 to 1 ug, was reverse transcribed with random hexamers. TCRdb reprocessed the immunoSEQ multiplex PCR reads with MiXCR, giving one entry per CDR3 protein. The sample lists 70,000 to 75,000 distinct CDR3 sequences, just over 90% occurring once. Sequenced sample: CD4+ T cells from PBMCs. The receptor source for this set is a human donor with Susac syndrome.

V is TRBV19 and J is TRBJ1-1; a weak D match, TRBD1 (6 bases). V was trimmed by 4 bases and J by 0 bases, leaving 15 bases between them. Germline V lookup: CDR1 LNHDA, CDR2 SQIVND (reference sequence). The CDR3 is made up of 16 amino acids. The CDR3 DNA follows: TGTGCCAGTAGTACCAGAGCGGGACACTTGAACACTGAAGCTTTCTTT. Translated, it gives CASSTRAGHLNTEAFF.

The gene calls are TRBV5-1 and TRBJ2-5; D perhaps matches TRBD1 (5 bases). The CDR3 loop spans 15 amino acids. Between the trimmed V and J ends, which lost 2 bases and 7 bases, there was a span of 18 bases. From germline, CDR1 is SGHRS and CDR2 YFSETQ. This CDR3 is CASSFQPTGPGTQYF. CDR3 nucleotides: TGCGCCAGCAGCTTCCAGCCTACAGGACCAGGGACCCAGTACTTC.

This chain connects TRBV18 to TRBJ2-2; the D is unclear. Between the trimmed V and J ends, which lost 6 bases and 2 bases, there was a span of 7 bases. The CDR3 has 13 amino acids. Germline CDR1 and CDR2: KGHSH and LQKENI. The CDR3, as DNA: TGTGCCAGCTCGGAACTTAACACCGGGGAGCTGTTTTTT. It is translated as CASSELNTGELFF.

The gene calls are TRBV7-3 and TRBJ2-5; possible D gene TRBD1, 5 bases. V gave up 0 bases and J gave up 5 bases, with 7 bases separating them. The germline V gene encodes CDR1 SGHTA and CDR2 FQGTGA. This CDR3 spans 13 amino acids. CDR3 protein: CASSLTKGETQYF. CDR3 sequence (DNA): TGTGCCAGCAGCTTAACCAAGGGGGAGACCCAGTACTTC.

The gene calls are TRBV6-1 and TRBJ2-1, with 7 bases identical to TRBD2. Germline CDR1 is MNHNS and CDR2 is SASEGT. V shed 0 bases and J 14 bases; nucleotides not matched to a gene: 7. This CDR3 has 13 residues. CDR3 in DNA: TGTGCCAGCAGTGAAGCGAAAGTCCGGGGGGAGTTCTTC. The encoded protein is CASSEAKVRGEFF.

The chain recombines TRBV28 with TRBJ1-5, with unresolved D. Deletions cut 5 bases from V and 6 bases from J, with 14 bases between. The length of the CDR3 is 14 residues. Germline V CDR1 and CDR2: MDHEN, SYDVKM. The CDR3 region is CASSTPGRSQPQHF. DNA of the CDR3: TGTGCCAGCAGTACCCCCGGAAGGAGTCAGCCCCAGCATTTT.

CDR3 in amino acids: CSVLGQNNEKLFF. CDR3 DNA sequence: TGCAGCGTCTTGGGACAGAATAATGAAAAACTGTTTTTT. The genes are TRBV29-1 and TRBJ1-4, with 7 bases matching TRBD1. The CDR3 spans 13 residues. J was trimmed by 4 bases and V by 6 bases; bases with no gene match: 5. CDR1 is SQVTM, CDR2 ANQGSEA, per germline.

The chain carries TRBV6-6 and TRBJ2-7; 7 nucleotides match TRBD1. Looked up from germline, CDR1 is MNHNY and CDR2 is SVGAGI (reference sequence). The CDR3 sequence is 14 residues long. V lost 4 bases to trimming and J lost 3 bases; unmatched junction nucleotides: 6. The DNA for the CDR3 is TGTGCCAGCAGTTGGGACAGAGACGTCTACGAGCAGTACTTC. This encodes CASSWDRDVYEQYF.

CDR3 residues: CASSVTPGLQHHTQYF. CDR3 nucleotide sequence: TGTGCCAGCAGTGTCACCCCGGGACTCCAGCACCATACGCAGTATTTT. The chain has TRBV2 and TRBJ2-3, with D possibly matching TRBD2 (6 bases). CDR3 length: 16 amino acids. Germline V gene data show CDR1 as SNHLY and CDR2 as FYNNEI. V was shortened by 4 bases and J by 7 bases, with 21 bases between the two germline ends.

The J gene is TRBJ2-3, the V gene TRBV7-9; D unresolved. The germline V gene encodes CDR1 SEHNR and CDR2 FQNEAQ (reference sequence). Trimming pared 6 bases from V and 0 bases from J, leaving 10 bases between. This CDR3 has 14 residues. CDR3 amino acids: CASRGRLSTDTQYF. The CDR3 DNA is TGTGCCAGCAGAGGCCGTTTGAGCACAGATACGCAGTATTTT.

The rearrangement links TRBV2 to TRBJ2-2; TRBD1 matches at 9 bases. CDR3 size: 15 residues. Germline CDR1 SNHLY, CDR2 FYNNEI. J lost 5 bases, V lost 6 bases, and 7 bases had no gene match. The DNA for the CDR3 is TGTGCCAGCAGCCGGGACAGGGCTAATACCGGGGAGCTGTTTTTT. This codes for CASSRDRANTGELFF. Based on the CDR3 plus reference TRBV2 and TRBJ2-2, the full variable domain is EPEVTQTPSHQVTQMGQEVILRCVPISNHLYFYWYRQILGQKVEFLVSFYNNEISEKSEIFDDQFSVERPDGSNFTLKIRSTKLEDSAMYFCASSRDRANTGELFFGEGSRLTVL.

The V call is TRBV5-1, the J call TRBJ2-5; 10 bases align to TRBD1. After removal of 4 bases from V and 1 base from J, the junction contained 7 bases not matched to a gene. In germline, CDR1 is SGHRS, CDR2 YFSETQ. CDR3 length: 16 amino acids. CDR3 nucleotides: TGCGCCAGCAGCCCCGGGACAGGGGATTTCCAAGAGACCCAGTACTTC. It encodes CASSPGTGDFQETQYF.

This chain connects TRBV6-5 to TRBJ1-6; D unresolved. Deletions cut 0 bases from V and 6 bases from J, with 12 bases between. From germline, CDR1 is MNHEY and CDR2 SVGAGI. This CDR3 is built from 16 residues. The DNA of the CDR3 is TGTGCCAGCAGTTACTCGAATCGCGGGAGTAATTCACCCCTCCACTTT. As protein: CASSYSNRGSNSPLHF.

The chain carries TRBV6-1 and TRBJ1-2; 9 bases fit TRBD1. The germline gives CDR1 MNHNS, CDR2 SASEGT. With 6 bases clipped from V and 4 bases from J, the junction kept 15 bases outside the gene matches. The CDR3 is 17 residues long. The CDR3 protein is CASSPLGQGIPGYGYTF. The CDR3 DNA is TGTGCCAGCAGCCCTCTAGGACAGGGGATTCCTGGCTATGGCTACACCTTC.

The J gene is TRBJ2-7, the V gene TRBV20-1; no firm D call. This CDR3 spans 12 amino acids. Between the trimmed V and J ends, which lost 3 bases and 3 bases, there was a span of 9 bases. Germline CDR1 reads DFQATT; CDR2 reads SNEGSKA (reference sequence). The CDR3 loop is CSARPDGYEQYF. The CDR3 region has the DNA TGCAGTGCTAGGCCCGATGGCTACGAGCAGTACTTC.

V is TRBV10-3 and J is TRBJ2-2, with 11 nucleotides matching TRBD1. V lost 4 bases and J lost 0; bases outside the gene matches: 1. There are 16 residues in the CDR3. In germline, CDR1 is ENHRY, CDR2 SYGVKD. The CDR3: CAISGTGGANTGELFF. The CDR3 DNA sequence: TGTGCCATCAGTGGGACAGGGGGCGCGAACACCGGGGAGCTGTTTTTT.

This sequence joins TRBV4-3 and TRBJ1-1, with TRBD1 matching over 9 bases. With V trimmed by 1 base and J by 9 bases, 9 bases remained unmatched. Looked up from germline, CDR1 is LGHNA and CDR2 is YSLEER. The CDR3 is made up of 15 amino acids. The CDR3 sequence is CASSQVVDRGIKAFF. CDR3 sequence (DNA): TGCGCCAGCAGCCAAGTCGTGGACAGGGGAATTAAAGCTTTCTTT.

CDR3 region: CSARTGPYSYNSPLHF. CDR3 coding DNA: TGCAGTGCTAGGACAGGACCCTACTCCTATAATTCACCCCTCCACTTT. The chain recombines TRBV20-1 with TRBJ1-6, with D possibly TRBD1 on 6 matching bases. The germline V and J ends were trimmed by 3 bases and 0 bases, with 12 bases remaining between them. The CDR3 totals 16 residues. Germline V gene sequence: CDR1 DFQATT, CDR2 SNEGSKA (reference sequence).

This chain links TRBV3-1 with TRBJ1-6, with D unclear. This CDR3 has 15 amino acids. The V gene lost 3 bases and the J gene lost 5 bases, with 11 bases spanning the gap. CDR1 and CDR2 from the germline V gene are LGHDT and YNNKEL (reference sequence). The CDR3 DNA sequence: TGTGCCAGCAGCCAGGCGAGCGGGGATAATTCACCCCTCCACTTT. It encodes CASSQASGDNSPLHF.

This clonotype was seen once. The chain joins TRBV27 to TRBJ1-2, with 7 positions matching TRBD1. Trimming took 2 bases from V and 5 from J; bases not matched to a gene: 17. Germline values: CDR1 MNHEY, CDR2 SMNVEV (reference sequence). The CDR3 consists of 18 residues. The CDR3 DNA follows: TGTGCCAGCAGTTTAAGGTCCCCTCCCGGACAGGTCGTATATGGCTACACCTTC. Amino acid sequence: CASSLRSPPGQVVYGYTF.

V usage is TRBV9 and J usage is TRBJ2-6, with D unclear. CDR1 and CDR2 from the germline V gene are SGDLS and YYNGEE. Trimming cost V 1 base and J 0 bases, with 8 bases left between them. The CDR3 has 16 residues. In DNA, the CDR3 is TGTGCCAGCAGCGTACCCACCGACTCTGGGGCCAACGTCCTGACTTTC. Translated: CASSVPTDSGANVLTF.

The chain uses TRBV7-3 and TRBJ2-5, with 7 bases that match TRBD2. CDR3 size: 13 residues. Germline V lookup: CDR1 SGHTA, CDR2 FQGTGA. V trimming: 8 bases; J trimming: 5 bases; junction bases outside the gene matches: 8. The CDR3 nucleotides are TGTGCCAGCGGCGCGAGCGGGGATGAGACCCAGTACTTC. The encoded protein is CASGASGDETQYF.

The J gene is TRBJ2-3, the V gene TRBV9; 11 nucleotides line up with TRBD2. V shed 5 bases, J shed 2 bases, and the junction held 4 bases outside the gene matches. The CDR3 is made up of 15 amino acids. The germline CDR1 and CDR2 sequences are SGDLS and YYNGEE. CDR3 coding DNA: TGTGCCAGCAGTAGACTAGCGGGGACCACAGATACGCAGTATTTT. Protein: CASSRLAGTTDTQYF.

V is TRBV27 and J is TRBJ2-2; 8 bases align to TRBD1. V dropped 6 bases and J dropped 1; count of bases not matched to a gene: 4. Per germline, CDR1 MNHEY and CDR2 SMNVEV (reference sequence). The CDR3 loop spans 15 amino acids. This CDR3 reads CASSPDRVNTGELFF. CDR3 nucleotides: TGTGCCAGCAGCCCGGACAGGGTGAACACCGGGGAGCTGTTTTTT.

The CDR3 DNA sequence: TGTGCCAGCAGCCGCCCCGTGGGACCCTCCTACGAGCAGTACTTC. This translates into CASSRPVGPSYEQYF. The V call is TRBV12-3 or TRBV12-4, the J call TRBJ2-7, with D perhaps being TRBD1 or TRBD2 (5 bases each). V lost 6 bases, J lost 0 bases, and 15 bases lay in between. The CDR3 contains 15 residues.

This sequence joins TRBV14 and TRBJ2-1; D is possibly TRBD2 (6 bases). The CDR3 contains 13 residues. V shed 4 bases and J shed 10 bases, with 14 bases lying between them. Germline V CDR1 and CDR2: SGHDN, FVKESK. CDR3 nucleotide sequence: TGTGCCAGCAGCCTAAGCAGGGCGGGGGAGCAGTTCTTC. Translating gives CASSLSRAGEQFF.

Here the CDR3 DNA reads TGCGCCAGCAGCTTGGAACAGGGCAGTACTTCCTACAATGAGCAGTTCTTC. As protein: CASSLEQGSTSYNEQFF. The V gene is TRBV5-1, the J gene TRBJ2-1, with D maybe TRBD1 (6 bases). CDR3 length equals 17 residues. Looked up from germline, CDR1 is SGHRS and CDR2 is YFSETQ. Between the trimmed V and J ends, which lost 0 bases and 1 base, there was a span of 14 bases. Supplemented by reference TRBV5-1 and TRBJ2-1, the full variable domain reads KAGVTQTPRYLIKTRGQQVTLSCSPISGHRSVSWYQQTPGQGLQFLFEYFSETQRNKGNFPGRFSGRQFSNSRSEMNVSTLELGDSALYLCASSLEQGSTSYNEQFFGPGTRLTVL.

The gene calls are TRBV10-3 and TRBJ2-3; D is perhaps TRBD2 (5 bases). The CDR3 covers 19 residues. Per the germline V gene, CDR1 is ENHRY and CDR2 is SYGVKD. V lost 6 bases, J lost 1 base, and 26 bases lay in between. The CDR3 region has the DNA TGTGCCATCAGGAGAGGGCTGGGGTCCTACGAATCGGGCACAGATACGCAGTATTTT. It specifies CAIRRGLGSYESGTDTQYF.

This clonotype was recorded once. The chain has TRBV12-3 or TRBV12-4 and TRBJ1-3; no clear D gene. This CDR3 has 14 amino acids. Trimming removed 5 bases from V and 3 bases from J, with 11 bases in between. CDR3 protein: CASSLRLRGNTIYF. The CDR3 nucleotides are TGTGCCAGCAGTCTGAGGCTACGTGGAAACACCATATATTTT.

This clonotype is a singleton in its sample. The CDR3 nucleotides read TGCAGCGTTGCAGCAGGGGCAGGGACAGATACGCAGTATTTT. The encoded protein is CSVAAGAGTDTQYF. V is TRBV29-1 and J is TRBJ2-3, with a possible D match to TRBD1 (6 bases). The germline V and J ends were trimmed by 4 bases and 3 bases, with 14 bases remaining between them. CDR1 is SQVTM and CDR2 is ANQGSEA in the germline V gene. The CDR3 loop spans 14 amino acids.

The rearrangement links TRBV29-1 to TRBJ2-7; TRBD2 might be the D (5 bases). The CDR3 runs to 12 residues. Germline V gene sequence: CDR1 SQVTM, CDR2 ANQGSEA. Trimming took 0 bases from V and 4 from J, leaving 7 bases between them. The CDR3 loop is CSVEDRGYEQYF. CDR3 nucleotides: TGCAGCGTTGAAGATCGAGGGTACGAGCAGTACTTC.

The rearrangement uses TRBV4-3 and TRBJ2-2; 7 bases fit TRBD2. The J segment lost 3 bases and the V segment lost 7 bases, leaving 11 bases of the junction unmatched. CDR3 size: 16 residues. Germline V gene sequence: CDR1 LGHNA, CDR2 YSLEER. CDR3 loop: CASTNGRGDDTGELFF. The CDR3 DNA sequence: TGCGCCAGCACAAACGGTCGGGGGGATGACACCGGGGAGCTGTTTTTT.